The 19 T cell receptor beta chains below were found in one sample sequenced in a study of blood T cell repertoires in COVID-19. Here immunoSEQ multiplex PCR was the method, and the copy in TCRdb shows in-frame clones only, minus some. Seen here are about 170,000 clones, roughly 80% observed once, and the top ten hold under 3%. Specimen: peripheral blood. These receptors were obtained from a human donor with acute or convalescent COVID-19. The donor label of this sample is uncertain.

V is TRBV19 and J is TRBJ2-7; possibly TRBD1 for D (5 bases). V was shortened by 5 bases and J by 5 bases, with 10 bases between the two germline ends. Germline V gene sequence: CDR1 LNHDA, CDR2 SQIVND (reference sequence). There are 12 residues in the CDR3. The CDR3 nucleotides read TGTGCCAGTAGTGTCCCAGGGAACGAGCAGTACTTC. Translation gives CASSVPGNEQYF.

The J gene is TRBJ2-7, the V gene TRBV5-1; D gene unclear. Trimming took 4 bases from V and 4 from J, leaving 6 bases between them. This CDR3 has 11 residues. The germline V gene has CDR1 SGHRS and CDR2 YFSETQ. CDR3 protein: CASSGAYEQYF. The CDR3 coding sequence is TGCGCCAGCAGCGGAGCTTACGAGCAGTACTTC.

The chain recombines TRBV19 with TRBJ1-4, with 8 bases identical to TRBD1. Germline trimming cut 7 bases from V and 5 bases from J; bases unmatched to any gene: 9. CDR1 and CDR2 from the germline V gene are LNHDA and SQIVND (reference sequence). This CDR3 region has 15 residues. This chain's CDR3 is CASNHRGTGNEKLFF. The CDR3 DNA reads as TGTGCCAGTAATCACCGTGGGACAGGCAATGAAAAACTGTTTTTT. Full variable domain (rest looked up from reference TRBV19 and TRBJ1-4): DGGITQSPKYLFRKEGQNVTLSCEQNLNHDAMYWYRQDPGQGLRLIYYSQIVNDFQKGDIAEGYSVSREKKESFPLTVTSAQKNPTAFYLCASNHRGTGNEKLFFGSGTQLSVL.

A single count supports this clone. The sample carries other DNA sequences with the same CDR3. DNA of the CDR3: TGTGCCAGCAGCCCGGGGTACAATGAGCAGTTCTTC. It codes for CASSPGYNEQFF. The gene calls are TRBV7-2 and TRBJ2-1, with D maybe TRBD2 (5 bases). Trimming cost V 5 bases and J 4 bases, with 6 bases left between them. The CDR3 runs to 12 residues. Germline V lookup: CDR1 SGHTA, CDR2 FQGNSA.

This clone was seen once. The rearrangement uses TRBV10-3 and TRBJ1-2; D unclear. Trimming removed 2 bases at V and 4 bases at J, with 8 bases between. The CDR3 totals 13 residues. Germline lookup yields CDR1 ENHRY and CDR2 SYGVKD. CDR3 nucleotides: TGTGCCATCAGTGAGGAGCGGTTCTATGGCTACACCTTC. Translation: CAISEERFYGYTF.

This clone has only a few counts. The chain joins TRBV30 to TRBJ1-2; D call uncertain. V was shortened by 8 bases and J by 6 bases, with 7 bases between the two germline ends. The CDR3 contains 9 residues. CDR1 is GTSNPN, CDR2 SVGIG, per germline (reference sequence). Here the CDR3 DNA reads TGTGCCGGAGGGAATGGCTACACCTTC. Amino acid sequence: CAGGNGYTF.

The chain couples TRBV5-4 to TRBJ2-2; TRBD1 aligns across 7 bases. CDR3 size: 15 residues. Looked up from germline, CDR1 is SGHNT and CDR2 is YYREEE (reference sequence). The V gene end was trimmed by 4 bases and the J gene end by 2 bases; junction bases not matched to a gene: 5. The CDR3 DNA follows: TGTGCCAGCAGCCTGGGGACAGACAACACCGGGGAGCTGTTTTTT. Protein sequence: CASSLGTDNTGELFF.

The CDR3 sequence is CASSRGLAGVEETQYF. The CDR3 nucleotides read TGTGCCAGCAGCAGGGGACTAGCGGGAGTCGAGGAGACCCAGTACTTC. This sequence joins TRBV5-5 and TRBJ2-5, with 14 nucleotides matching TRBD2. V shed 4 bases and J 5 bases; nucleotides not matched to a gene: 7. The CDR3 is 16 amino acids. Germline V CDR1 and CDR2: SGHKS, YYEKEE (reference sequence).

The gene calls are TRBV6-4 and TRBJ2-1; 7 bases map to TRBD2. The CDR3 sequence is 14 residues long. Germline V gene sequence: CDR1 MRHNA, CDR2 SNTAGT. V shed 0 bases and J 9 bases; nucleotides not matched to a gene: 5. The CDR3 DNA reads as TGTGCCAGCAGTGACTCTGCCGGGAGGTCTGAGCAGTTCTTC. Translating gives CASSDSAGRSEQFF.

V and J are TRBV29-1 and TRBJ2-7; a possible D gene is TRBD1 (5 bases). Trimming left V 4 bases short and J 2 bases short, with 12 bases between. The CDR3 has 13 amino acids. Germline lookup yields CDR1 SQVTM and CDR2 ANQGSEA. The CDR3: CSVASGSTYEQYF. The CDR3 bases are TGCAGCGTTGCTTCAGGGTCTACCTACGAGCAGTACTTC.

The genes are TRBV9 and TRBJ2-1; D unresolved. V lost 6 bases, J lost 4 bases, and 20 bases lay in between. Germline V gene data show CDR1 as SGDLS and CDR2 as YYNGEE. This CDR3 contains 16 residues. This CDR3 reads CASTAMGRSKYNEQFF. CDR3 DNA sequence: TGTGCCAGCACCGCAATGGGCCGTAGTAAATACAATGAGCAGTTCTTC.

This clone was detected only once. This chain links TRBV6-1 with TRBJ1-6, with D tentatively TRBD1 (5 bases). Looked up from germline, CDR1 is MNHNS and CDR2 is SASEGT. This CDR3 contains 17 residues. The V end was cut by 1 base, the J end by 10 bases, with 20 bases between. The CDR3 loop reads CASSEGAGWVPVSPLHF. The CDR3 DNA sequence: TGTGCCAGCAGTGAAGGGGCAGGGTGGGTCCCTGTCTCACCCCTCCACTTT.

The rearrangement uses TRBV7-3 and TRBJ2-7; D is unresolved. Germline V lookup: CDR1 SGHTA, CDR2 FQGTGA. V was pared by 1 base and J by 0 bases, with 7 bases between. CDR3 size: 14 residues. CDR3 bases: TGTGCCAGCAGCTTAAGCGAGAACTCCTACGAGCAGTACTTC. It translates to CASSLSENSYEQYF.

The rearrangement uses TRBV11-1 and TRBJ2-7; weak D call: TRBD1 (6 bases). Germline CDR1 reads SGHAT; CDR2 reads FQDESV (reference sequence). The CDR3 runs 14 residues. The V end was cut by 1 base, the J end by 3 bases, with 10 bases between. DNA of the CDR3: TGTGCCAGCAGCTTAGTCGGGACATTCTACGAGCAGTACTTC. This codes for CASSLVGTFYEQYF.

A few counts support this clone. The CDR3 DNA is TGTGCCAGCAGCGTAAGTCGAGGCGCGTCAGGAAACACCATATATTTT. Its translation is CASSVSRGASGNTIYF. The chain recombines TRBV9 with TRBJ1-3; no clear D gene. V lost 1 base, J lost 4 bases, and 15 bases lay in between. The V gene's germline CDR1 is SGDLS and CDR2 YYNGEE. The CDR3 has 16 residues.

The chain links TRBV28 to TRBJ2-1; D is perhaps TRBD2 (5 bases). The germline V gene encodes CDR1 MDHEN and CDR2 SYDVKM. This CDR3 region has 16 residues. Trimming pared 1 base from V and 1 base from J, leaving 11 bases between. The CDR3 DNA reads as TGTGCCAGCAGTTTATCGGGAATAGGGTCCTACAATGAGCAGTTCTTC. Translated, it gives CASSLSGIGSYNEQFF.

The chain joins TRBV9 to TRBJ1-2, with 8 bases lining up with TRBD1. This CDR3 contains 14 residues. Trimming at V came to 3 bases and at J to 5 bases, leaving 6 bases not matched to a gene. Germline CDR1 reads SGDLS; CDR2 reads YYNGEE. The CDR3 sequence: CASSGDRTGYGYTF. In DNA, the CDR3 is TGTGCCAGCAGCGGGGACAGGACAGGGTATGGCTACACCTTC.

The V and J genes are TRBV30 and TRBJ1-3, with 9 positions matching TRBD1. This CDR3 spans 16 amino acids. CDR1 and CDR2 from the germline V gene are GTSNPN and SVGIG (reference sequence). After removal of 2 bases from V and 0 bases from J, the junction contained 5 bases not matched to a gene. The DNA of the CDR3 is TGTGCCTGGAGTTCCGGGACAGGGTCCTCTGGAAACACCATATATTTT. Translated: CAWSSGTGSSGNTIYF.

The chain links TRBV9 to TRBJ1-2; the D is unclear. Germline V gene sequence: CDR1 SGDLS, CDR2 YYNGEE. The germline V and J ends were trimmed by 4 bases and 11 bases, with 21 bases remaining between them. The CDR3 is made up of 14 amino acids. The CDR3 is CASSPGGAGAGYTF. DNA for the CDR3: TGTGCCAGCAGCCCCGGCGGAGCCGGAGCCGGATACACCTTC.